The 21 T cell receptor beta chains below were found in one sample sequenced in a study of blood T cells in healthy people across ages. PCR was performed a second time for about 6 to 11 cycles using a sample-barcoded 5' primer and a J-beta primer mix. One entry per CDR3 protein, called by TCRdb with MiXCR from the 5' RACE reads. The repertoire has 1.5 million to 2 million distinct CDR3 sequences, just under 50% of them found once; the top ten carry around 2.1%. The sequenced sample was blood. The receptors were gathered from a woman aged 40 to 49 in good health.

The chain couples TRBV7-9 to TRBJ2-5; 12 bases align to TRBD2. The CDR3 consists of 17 residues. Germline-derived CDR1 and CDR2 are SEHNR and FQNEAQ (reference sequence). V was pared by 5 bases and J by 3 bases, with 10 bases of the junction left unmatched. For the CDR3, the DNA is TGTGCCAGCAGCCTACTCCCTAGCGGGGGGGATAAAGAGACCCAGTACTTC. It specifies CASSLLPSGGDKETQYF.

The chain carries TRBV5-5 and TRBJ1-1, with 9 bases identical to TRBD1. The V gene end was trimmed by 5 bases and the J gene end by 4 bases; junction bases not matched to a gene: 12. Germline V gene lookup returns CDR1 SGHKS and CDR2 YYEKEE (reference sequence). The CDR3 is made up of 16 amino acids. This CDR3 reads CASRPGQGTGPTEAFF. The CDR3 region has the DNA TGTGCCAGCAGACCGGGACAGGGAACGGGGCCCACTGAAGCTTTCTTT.

The table lists this clonotype with a few counts. The gene calls are TRBV6-6 and TRBJ2-7, with 11 bases aligning to TRBD1. The end of the DNA is better explained by TRBJ2-5, so the J call may be wrong. CDR3 length: 14 amino acids. Germline V gives CDR1 MNHNY, CDR2 SVGAGI (reference sequence). The CDR3 DNA is TGTGCCAGCATCCGGACAGGGGGCATCGAGACCCAGTACTTC. It translates to CASIRTGGIETQYF.

This chain uses TRBV10-3 with TRBJ1-4; D possibly corresponds to TRBD1 (6 bases). This CDR3 has 14 amino acids. Germline V CDR1 and CDR2: ENHRY, SYGVKD. V lost 6 bases and J lost 5, with 13 bases in between. CDR3 nucleotides: TGTGCCATCAGCCCCGGGACAAGAAATGAAAAACTGTTTTTT. It codes for CAISPGTRNEKLFF.

This chain uses TRBV28 with TRBJ2-4, with TRBD1 identical over 12 bases. Germline assignment: CDR1 MDHEN and CDR2 SYDVKM. Trimming at V came to 5 bases and at J to 13 bases, leaving 12 bases not matched to a gene. CDR3 size: 15 residues. The CDR3 is CASSRGTGGLDEQYF. The CDR3 bases are TGTGCCAGCAGTCGCGGGACAGGGGGCTTGGATGAGCAGTACTTC.

This clonotype turned up a few times. The rearrangement joins TRBV20-1 to TRBJ2-3; 10 nucleotides line up with TRBD2. This CDR3 has 15 residues. J was trimmed by 4 bases and V by 0 bases; bases with no gene match: 4. Germline V gene data show CDR1 as DFQATT and CDR2 as SNEGSKA (reference sequence). For the CDR3, the DNA is TGCAGTGCTAGAGAAAGCGGGGGGGCTTCAGATACGCAGTATTTT. The encoded protein is CSARESGGASDTQYF.

This clonotype was found a few times. The chain has TRBV20-1 and TRBJ1-6; TRBD1 might be the D (5 bases). The CDR3 spans 15 residues. Germline CDR1 and CDR2: DFQATT and SNEGSKA (reference sequence). V was clipped by 3 bases and J by 0 bases, with 9 bases between them. DNA of the CDR3: TGCAGTGCTAGTGGGGGATTCTCCTATAATTCACCCCTCCACTTT. Translation: CSASGGFSYNSPLHF.

Only one count was recorded for this clonotype. The gene calls are TRBV6-2 or TRBV6-3 and TRBJ2-4, with a weak D call TRBD2 (5 bases). Germline-derived CDR1 and CDR2 are MNHEY and SVGEGT. Trimming removed 9 bases at V and 8 bases at J, with 23 bases between. This CDR3 spans 15 amino acids. Written as DNA, the CDR3 is TGTGCCAGTGGAGTGGGTCTAGCCAAAGCGGACATTCAGTACTTC. Translation: CASGVGLAKADIQYF.

The chain uses TRBV6-2 or TRBV6-3 and TRBJ1-1, with TRBD1 as a possible D gene (5 bases). There are 14 residues in the CDR3. Between the trimmed V and J ends, which lost 8 bases and 0 bases, there was a span of 13 bases. Germline CDR1 is MNHEY and CDR2 is SVGEGT. CDR3 nucleotides: TGTGCCAGCGACTCACGGGGCCTGAACACTGAAGCTTTCTTT. Translation: CASDSRGLNTEAFF.

Regarding this clonotype: This clone may be a read error of a much larger clone one base away. CDR3 DNA sequence: TGCAGCGCTCGGAACAGGGGGTTGCAAGAGACCCAGTACTTC. This gives the protein CSARNRGLQETQYF. The J gene is TRBJ2-5, the V gene TRBV29-1; 8 nucleotides line up with TRBD1. Germline values: CDR1 SQVTM, CDR2 ANQGSEA. Trimming at V came to 7 bases and at J to 2 bases, leaving 9 bases not matched to a gene. The CDR3 is 14 amino acids.

There are many counts of this clonotype. This chain joins TRBV7-2 and TRBJ1-6; TRBD1 aligns across 9 bases. CDR3 length equals 15 residues. After removal of 0 bases from V and 7 bases from J, the junction contained 1 base not matched to a gene. Germline values: CDR1 SGHTA, CDR2 FQGNSA. CDR3 DNA: TGTGCCAGCAGCTTAGCCGGGACAGGGAATTCACCCCTCCACTTT. It translates to CASSLAGTGNSPLHF. Complete variable domain (other parts from reference TRBV7-2 and TRBJ1-6): GAGVSQSPSNKVTEKGKDVELRCDPISGHTALYWYRQSLGQGLEFLIYFQGNSAPDKSGLPSDRFSAERTGGSVSTLTIQRTQQEDSAVYLCASSLAGTGNSPLHFGNGTRLTVT.

The V gene is TRBV25-1, the J gene TRBJ1-1; no clear D. Trimming pared 6 bases from V and 8 bases from J, leaving 13 bases between. The CDR3 length is 12 residues. The germline gives CDR1 MGHDK, CDR2 SYGVNS. CDR3 in DNA: TGTGCCAGCAGCTTCTGGTCAGGAGAAGCTTTCTTT. It specifies CASSFWSGEAFF. Complete variable domain (other parts from reference TRBV25-1 and TRBJ1-1): EADIYQTPRYLVIGTGKKITLECSQTMGHDKMYWYQQDPGMELHLIHYSYGVNSTEKGDLSSESTVSRIRTEHFPLTLESARPSHTSQYLCASSFWSGEAFFGQGTRLTVV.

The chain joins TRBV5-6 to TRBJ1-2; no firm D call. The CDR3 consists of 13 residues. CDR1 is SGHDT, CDR2 YYEEEE, per germline. Trimming removed 6 bases at V and 7 bases at J, with 16 bases between. The CDR3 DNA reads as TGTGCCAGCACCCCGACGTCACGGGGTGGCTACACCTTC. It yields the protein CASTPTSRGGYTF.

This clonotype appeared a few times. The genes are TRBV29-1 and TRBJ1-2; no clear D. Germline CDR1 reads SQVTM; CDR2 reads ANQGSEA. This CDR3 region has 14 residues. Trimming took off 1 base at V and 1 base at J, with 10 bases between the two ends. CDR3 protein: CSVEVGGFNYGYTF. The CDR3, as DNA: TGCAGCGTTGAAGTGGGTGGCTTTAACTATGGCTACACCTTC.

The rearrangement uses TRBV5-1 and TRBJ1-6, with 8 bases fitting TRBD1. Germline CDR1 reads SGHRS; CDR2 reads YFSETQ. Losses at the gene ends were 0 bases for V and 5 bases for J; bases not matched to a gene: 4. CDR3 length: 16 amino acids. DNA of the CDR3: TGCGCCAGCAGCTTGGACGGACAGGGCAATAATTCACCCCTCCACTTT. This sequence encodes CASSLDGQGNNSPLHF. Full variable domain (missing parts from reference TRBV5-1 and TRBJ1-6): KAGVTQTPRYLIKTRGQQVTLSCSPISGHRSVSWYQQTPGQGLQFLFEYFSETQRNKGNFPGRFSGRQFSNSRSEMNVSTLELGDSALYLCASSLDGQGNNSPLHFGNGTRLTVT.

The chain recombines TRBV4-2 with TRBJ1-6; 8 bases line up with TRBD1. Per germline, CDR1 LGHNA and CDR2 YNFKEQ. The CDR3 extends over 17 amino acids. J gave up 4 bases and V 2 bases, and 7 bases lay outside the gene matches. The CDR3 DNA follows: TGTGCCAGCAGCCAAATTCCACAGGGGGGTTATAATTCACCCCTCCACTTT. Its translation is CASSQIPQGGYNSPLHF.

This clonotype was seen a handful of times. The chain joins TRBV6-2 or TRBV6-3 to TRBJ2-5, with TRBD1 matching over 9 bases. The DNA end favors TRBJ2-7, so the J call may be wrong. From germline, CDR1 is MNHEY and CDR2 SVGEGT. The CDR3 runs to 13 residues. In DNA, the CDR3 is TGTGCCAGCAGAGCTACAGGGGGCCTCGAGCAGTACTTC. This codes for CASRATGGLEQYF.

The genes are TRBV28 and TRBJ1-5; D unclear. The CDR3 consists of 12 residues. CDR1 is MDHEN, CDR2 SYDVKM, per germline. V was clipped by 7 bases and J by 4 bases, with 8 bases between them. The CDR3 coding sequence is TGTGCCAGCACCCCTCAGAATCAGCCCCAGCATTTT. Translation gives CASTPQNQPQHF.

The chain employs TRBV24-1 and TRBJ2-7; 9 nucleotides agree with TRBD1. The CDR3 is made up of 16 amino acids. CDR1 and CDR2 from the germline V gene are KGHDR and SFDVKD. V was clipped by 4 bases and J by 1 base; unmatched bases: 7. The CDR3 DNA follows: TGTGCCACCAGTGAAAGCGGGACAGGGCGATCCTACGAGCAGTACTTC. Translating gives CATSESGTGRSYEQYF.

The V gene is TRBV12-3 or TRBV12-4, the J gene TRBJ1-1, with 8 bases lining up with TRBD1. Trimming cost V 5 bases and J 4 bases; bases outside gene matches: 6. This CDR3 contains 14 residues. DNA for the CDR3: TGTGCCAGCAGTCCCATCACAGGGGGCACTGAAGCTTTCTTT. It is translated as CASSPITGGTEAFF.

The chain is built from TRBV19 and TRBJ2-1; TRBD1 aligns across 9 bases. In germline, CDR1 is LNHDA, CDR2 SQIVND (reference sequence). This CDR3 region has 15 residues. V shed 9 bases, J shed 5 bases, and the junction held 11 bases outside the gene matches. The CDR3 nucleotides are TGTGCCAGCCAAACAGGGGGCCGACAGGACAATGAGCAGTTCTTC. Translated: CASQTGGRQDNEQFF.